This T cell receptor (beta chain) originates from a study of control samples from healthy donors and cancer patients. From germline, CDR1 is LGHDT and CDR2 YNNKEL (reference sequence). This CDR3 is built from 14 residues. V gave up 5 bases and J gave up 6 bases, with 16 bases separating them. This clone was seen a handful of times. The data were produced by immunoSEQ multiplex PCR, yet TCRdb's version contains in-frame clones alone and is incomplete. Among about 35,000 clones listed, about 86% were seen once. Sequencing input: PBMCs. The sequence came from a woman aged 35 to 49 with lung cancer. This chain links TRBV3-1 (or the pseudogene TRBV3-2) with TRBJ1-1, with D possibly matching TRBD1 (5 bases). CDR3 in DNA: TGTGCCAGCAGCTCCCGGCTGGGGGAGGCTGAAGCTTTCTTT. This codes for CASSSRLGEAEAFF.